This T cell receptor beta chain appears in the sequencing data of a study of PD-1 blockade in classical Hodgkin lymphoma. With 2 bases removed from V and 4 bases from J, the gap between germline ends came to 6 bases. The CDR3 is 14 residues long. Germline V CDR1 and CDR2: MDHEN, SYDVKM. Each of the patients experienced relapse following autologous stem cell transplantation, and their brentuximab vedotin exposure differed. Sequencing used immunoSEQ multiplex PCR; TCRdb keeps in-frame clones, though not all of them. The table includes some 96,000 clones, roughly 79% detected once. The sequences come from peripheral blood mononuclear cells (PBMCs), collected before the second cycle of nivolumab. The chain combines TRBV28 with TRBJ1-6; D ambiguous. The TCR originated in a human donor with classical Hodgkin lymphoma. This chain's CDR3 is CASSLQTYNSPLHF. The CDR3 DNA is TGTGCCAGCAGTTTACAGACATATAATTCACCCCTCCACTTT.